Described below is a single TCR beta chain sequence and its context. Its antigen is currently unknown. These data are taken from a study of T cell responses to AZD1222 COVID-19 vaccine. Measured with immunoSEQ multiplex PCR; TCRdb has only the in-frame clones, and not every one. The sample consists of approximately 170,000 clones, 80% to 90% of them appearing once. Germline V gives CDR1 ENHRY, CDR2 SYGVKD. This CDR3 is built from 16 residues. J gave up 12 bases and V 4 bases, and 15 bases lay outside the gene matches. The study, taken as a whole, reports: Unmutated variant regions reportedly attract nearly half of all spike-specific TCRs. Donor demographics were predominantly white British with a female majority; clonal diversity may be underestimated.

V is TRBV10-3 and J is TRBJ2-1; 10 bases match TRBD2. The TCR originated in an adult who received the AZD1222 COVID-19 vaccine. Sequenced material: peripheral blood, taken 28 days after the second AZD1222 dose. The CDR3 DNA sequence: TGTGCCATCAGTGTAGGAGCGGGGGGGCCTCGGTCAGGGCAGTTCTTC. The encoded protein is CAISVGAGGPRSGQFF.